This entry lists 5 T cell receptor beta chains sequenced from one sample in a study of T-cell reconstitution after alpha-beta-depleted transplantation in children (TCRdb year 2016). Library preparation employed PCR. Sequencer: Illumina HiSeq 2500. Molecular barcoding was employed in the preparation of TCR libraries, with unique molecular identifiers being used to normalize TCRbeta repertoire quantification. TCRdb reran the public reads through fastp at Q25 and MiXCR, keeping productive beta chains. Merged by CDR3 protein, the rows form single entries marked with the most common genes and DNA. Counted in this sample were 420,000 or so distinct CDR3 sequences; roughly 11% of them appeared once. The ten largest clonotypes hold roughly 5.5% of the sample. Source: PBMCs from the stem cell graft donor, taken from the stem cell graft. The source of these receptors is a human donor who donated a stem cell graft to a child with acute myeloid leukemia.

The table lists this clonotype with a few counts. The chain has TRBV12-3 or TRBV12-4 and TRBJ2-2; D gene unclear. The V gene lost 4 bases and the J gene lost 4 bases, with 10 bases spanning the gap. This CDR3 region has 14 residues. CDR3 amino acids: CASSSISGTGELFF. In DNA, the CDR3 is TGTGCCAGCAGTTCGATCTCGGGCACCGGGGAGCTGTTTTTT.

This clonotype was seen a handful of times. The chain is built from TRBV29-1 and TRBJ1-2; no definite D call. Per the germline V gene, CDR1 is SQVTM and CDR2 is ANQGSEA. V lost 4 bases and J lost 7, with 13 bases in between. The CDR3 contains 12 residues. This CDR3 is CSVVPVRGGYTF. The CDR3 DNA follows: TGCAGCGTTGTCCCTGTTCGAGGTGGCTACACCTTC.

This clonotype has only a few counts. The gene calls are TRBV11-2 and TRBJ2-4; D is possibly TRBD1 or TRBD2 (5 bases each). The length of the CDR3 is 18 residues. V was clipped by 2 bases and J by 6 bases, with 23 bases between them. Germline V gene sequence: CDR1 SGHAT, CDR2 FQNNGV. DNA of the CDR3: TGTGCCAGCAGCTTACAGGGAATCGAGGGGAATGTACCAAACATTCAGTACTTC. This gives the protein CASSLQGIEGNVPNIQYF. The variable domain in full, completed from reference TRBV11-2 and TRBJ2-4, reads EAGVAQSPRYKIIEKRQSVAFWCNPISGHATLYWYQQILGQGPKLLIQFQNNGVVDDSQLPKDRFSAERLKGVDSTLKIQPAKLEDSAVYLCASSLQGIEGNVPNIQYFGAGTRLSVL.

V usage is TRBV4-1 and J usage is TRBJ1-5; D gene ambiguous. The ends were cut back, 1 base at V and 4 bases at J, with 11 bases in the middle. Germline V lookup: CDR1 MGHRA, CDR2 YSYEKL. CDR3 size: 15 residues. The CDR3: CASSQVTAENQPQHF. The CDR3 nucleotides are TGCGCCAGCAGCCAAGTAACGGCAGAAAATCAGCCCCAGCATTTT.

The genes are TRBV30 and TRBJ2-1, with no clear D. Trimming shortened V by 4 bases and J by 0 bases, and 10 bases separated the two germline ends. CDR1 and CDR2 from the germline V gene are GTSNPN and SVGIG (reference sequence). The CDR3 is 14 residues long. CDR3 DNA: TGTGCCTGGAACACTCCTTCCTCCTACAATGAGCAGTTCTTC. It specifies CAWNTPSSYNEQFF.